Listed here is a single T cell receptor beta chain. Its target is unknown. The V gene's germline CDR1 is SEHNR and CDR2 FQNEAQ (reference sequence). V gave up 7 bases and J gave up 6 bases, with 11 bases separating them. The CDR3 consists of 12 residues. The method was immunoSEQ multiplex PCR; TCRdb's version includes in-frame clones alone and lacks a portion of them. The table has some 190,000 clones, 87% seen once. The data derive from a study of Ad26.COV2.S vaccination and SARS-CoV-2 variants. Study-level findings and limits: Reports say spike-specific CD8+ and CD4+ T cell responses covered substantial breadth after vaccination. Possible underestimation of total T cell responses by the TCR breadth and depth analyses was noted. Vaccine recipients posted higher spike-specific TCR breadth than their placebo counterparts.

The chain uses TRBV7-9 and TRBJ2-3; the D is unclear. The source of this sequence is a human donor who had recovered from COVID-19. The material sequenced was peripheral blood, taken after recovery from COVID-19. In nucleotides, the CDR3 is TGTGCCAGCAACGGCTGGCGGGATACGCAGTATTTT. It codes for CASNGWRDTQYF.